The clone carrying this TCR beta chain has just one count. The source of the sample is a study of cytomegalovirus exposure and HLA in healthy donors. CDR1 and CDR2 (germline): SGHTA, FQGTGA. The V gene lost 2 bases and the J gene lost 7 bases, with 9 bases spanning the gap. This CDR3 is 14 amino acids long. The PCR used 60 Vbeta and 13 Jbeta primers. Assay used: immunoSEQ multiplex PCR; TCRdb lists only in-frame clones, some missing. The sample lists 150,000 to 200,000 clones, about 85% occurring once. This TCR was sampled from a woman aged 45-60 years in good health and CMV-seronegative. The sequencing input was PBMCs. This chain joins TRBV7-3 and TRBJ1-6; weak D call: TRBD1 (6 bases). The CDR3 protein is CASSLGQWNSPLHF. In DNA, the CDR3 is TGTGCCAGCAGCTTAGGACAGTGGAATTCACCCCTCCACTTT.